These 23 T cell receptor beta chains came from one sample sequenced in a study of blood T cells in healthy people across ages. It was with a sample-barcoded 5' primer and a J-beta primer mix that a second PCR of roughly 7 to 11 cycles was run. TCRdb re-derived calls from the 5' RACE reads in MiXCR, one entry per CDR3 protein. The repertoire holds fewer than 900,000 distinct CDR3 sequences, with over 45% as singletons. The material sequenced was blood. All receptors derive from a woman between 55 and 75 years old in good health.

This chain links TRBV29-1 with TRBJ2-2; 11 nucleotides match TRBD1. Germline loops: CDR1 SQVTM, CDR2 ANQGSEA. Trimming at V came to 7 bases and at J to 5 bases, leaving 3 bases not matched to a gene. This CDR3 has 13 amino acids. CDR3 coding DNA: TGCAGCGCGGACAGGGGGCGGACCGGGGAGCTGTTTTTT. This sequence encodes CSADRGRTGELFF.

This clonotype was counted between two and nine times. This chain's CDR3 is CASSFSSNYEQYF. The CDR3 coding sequence is TGTGCCAGCAGCTTCAGCTCGAACTACGAGCAGTACTTC. The V and J genes are TRBV7-2 and TRBJ2-7; the D is unclear. The CDR3 has 13 residues. Trimming cost V 3 bases and J 3 bases, with 9 bases left between them. The germline CDR1 and CDR2 sequences are SGHTA and FQGNSA.

The CDR3 here is CASSPPGVGEQYF. CDR3 nucleotides: TGTGCCAGCTCACCACCGGGAGTAGGGGAGCAGTACTTC. The V call is TRBV18, the J call TRBJ2-7; D perhaps matches TRBD2 (5 bases). This CDR3 contains 13 residues. The germline gives CDR1 KGHSH, CDR2 LQKENI. The V and J ends lost 0 bases and 7 bases respectively, with 10 bases between them.

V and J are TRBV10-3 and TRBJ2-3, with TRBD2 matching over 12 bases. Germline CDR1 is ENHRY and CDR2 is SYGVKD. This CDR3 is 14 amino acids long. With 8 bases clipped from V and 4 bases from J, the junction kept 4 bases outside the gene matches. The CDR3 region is CAIRLAGDSDTQYF. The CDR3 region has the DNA TGTGCCATCCGACTAGCGGGAGACTCAGATACGCAGTATTTT.

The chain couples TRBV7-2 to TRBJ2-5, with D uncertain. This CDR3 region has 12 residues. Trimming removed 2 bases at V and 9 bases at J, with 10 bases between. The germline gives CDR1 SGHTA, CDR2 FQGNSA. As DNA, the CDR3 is TGTGCCAGCAGCTTATTGGGGATTTCCCAGTACTTC. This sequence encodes CASSLLGISQYF. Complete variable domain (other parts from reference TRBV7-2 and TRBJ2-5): GAGVSQSPSNKVTEKGKDVELRCDPISGHTALYWYRQSLGQGLEFLIYFQGNSAPDKSGLPSDRFSAERTGGSVSTLTIQRTQQEDSAVYLCASSLLGISQYFGPGTRLLVL.

The CDR3 reads CSVTAARSSYEQYF. In nucleotides, the CDR3 is TGCAGTGTCACCGCGGCGCGGAGCTCCTACGAGCAGTACTTC. This sequence joins TRBV20-1 and TRBJ2-7, with D hard to call. The V and J ends lost 7 bases and 0 bases respectively, with 16 bases between them. CDR1 is DFQATT, CDR2 SNEGSKA, per germline (reference sequence). There are 14 residues in the CDR3.

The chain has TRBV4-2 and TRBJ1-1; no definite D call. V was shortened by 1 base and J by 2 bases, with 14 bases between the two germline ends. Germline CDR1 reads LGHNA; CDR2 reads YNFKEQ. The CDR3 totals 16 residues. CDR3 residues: CASSQGPTRLNTEAFF. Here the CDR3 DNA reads TGTGCCAGCAGCCAAGGTCCGACCCGGCTTAACACTGAAGCTTTCTTT.

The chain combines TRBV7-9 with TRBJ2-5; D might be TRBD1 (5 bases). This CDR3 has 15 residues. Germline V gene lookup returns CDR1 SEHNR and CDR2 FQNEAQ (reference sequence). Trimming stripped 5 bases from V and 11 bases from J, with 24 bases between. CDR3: CASSTNGHPESEQYF. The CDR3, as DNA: TGTGCCAGCAGCACAAACGGACACCCAGAATCAGAGCAGTACTTC.

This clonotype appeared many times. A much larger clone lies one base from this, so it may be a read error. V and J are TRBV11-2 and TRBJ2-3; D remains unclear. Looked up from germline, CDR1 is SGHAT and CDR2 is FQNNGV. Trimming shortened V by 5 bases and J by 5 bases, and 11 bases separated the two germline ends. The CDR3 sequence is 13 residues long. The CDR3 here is CASSRLLVDTQYF. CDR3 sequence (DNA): TGTGCCAGCAGCCGCCTTTTGGTAGATACGCAGTATTTT.

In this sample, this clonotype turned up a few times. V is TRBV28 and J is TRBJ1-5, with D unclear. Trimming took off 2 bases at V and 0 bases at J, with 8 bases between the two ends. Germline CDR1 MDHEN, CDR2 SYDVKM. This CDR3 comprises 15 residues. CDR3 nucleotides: TGTGCCAGCAGTTTACCTGAGCATAGCAATCAGCCCCAGCATTTT. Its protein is CASSLPEHSNQPQHF.

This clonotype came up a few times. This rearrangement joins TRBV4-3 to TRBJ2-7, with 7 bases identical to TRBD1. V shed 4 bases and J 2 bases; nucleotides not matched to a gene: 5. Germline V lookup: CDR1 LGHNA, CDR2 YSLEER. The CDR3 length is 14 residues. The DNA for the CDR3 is TGCGCCAGCAGCCGGACAGGCCAAACCTACGAGCAGTACTTC. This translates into CASSRTGQTYEQYF.

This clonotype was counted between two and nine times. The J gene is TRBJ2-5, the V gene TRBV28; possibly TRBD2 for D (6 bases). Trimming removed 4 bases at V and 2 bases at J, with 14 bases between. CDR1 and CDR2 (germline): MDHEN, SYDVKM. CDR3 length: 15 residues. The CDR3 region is CASSSPPGVQETQYF. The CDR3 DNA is TGTGCCAGCAGTTCGCCCCCGGGGGTACAAGAGACCCAGTACTTC.

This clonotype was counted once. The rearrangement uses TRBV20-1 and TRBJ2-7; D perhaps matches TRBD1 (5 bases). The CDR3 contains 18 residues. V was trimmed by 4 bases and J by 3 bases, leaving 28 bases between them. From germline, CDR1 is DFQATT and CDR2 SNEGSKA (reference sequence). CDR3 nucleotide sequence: TGCAGTGCTACATCTAGGGGTATTCCTACGTTTCGGGTCTACGAGCAGTACTTC. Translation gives CSATSRGIPTFRVYEQYF.

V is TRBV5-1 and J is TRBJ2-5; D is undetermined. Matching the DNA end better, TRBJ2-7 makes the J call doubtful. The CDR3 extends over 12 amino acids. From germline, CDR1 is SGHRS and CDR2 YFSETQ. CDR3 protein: CASSFGEYEQYF. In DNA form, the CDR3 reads TGCGCCAGCAGCTTTGGAGAGTACGAGCAGTACTTC.

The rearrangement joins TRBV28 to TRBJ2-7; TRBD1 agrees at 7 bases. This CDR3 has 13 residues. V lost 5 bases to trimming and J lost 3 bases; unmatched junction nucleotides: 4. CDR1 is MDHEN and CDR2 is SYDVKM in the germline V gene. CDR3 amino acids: CASSGTVYYEQYF. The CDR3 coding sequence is TGTGCCAGCAGTGGGACAGTCTACTACGAGCAGTACTTC.

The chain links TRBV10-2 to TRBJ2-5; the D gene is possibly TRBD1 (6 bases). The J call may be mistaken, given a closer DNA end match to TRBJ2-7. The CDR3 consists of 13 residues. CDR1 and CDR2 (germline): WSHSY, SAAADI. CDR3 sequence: CASMIGQNYEQYF. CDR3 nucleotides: TGCGCCAGCATGATCGGACAGAACTACGAGCAGTACTTC.

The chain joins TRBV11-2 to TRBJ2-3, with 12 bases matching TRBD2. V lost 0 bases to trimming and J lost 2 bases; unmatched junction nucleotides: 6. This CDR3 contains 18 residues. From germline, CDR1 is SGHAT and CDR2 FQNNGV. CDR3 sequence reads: CASSLDGLAGGSTDTQYF. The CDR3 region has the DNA TGTGCCAGCAGCTTAGATGGGCTAGCGGGAGGGTCCACAGATACGCAGTATTTT.

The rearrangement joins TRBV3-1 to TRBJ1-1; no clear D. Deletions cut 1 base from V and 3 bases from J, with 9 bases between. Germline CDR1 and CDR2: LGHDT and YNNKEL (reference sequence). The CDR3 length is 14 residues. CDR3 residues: CASSQAGRDTEAFF. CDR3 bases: TGTGCCAGCAGCCAAGCAGGCCGCGACACTGAAGCTTTCTTT.

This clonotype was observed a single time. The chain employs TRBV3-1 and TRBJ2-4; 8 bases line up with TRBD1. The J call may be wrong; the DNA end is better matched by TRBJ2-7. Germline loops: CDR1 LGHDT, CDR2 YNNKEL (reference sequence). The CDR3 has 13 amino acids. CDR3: CASTVRGLNEQYF. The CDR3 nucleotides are TGTGCCAGTACGGTCAGGGGGCTGAACGAGCAGTACTTC.

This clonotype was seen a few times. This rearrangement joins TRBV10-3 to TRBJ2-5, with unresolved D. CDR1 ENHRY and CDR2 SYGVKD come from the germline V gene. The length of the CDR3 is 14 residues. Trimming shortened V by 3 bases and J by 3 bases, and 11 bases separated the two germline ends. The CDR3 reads CAISDLGREETQYF. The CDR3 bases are TGTGCCATCAGTGACTTAGGTCGGGAAGAGACCCAGTACTTC.

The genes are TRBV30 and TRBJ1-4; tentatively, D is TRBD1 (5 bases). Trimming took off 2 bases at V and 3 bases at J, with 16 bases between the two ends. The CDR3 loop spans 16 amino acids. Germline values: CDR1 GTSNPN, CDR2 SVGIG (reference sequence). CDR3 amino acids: CAWSSRGLWPNEKLFF. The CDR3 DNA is TGTGCCTGGAGTTCGAGGGGCCTATGGCCTAATGAAAAACTGTTTTTT. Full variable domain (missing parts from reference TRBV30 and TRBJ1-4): SQTIHQWPATLVQPVGSPLSLECTVEGTSNPNLYWYRQAAGRGLQLLFYSVGIGQISSEVPQNLSASRPQDRQFILSSKKLLLSDSGFYLCAWSSRGLWPNEKLFFGSGTQLSVL.

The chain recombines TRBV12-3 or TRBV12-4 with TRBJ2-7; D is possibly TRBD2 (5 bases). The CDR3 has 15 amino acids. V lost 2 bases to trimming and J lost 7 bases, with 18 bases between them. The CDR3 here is CASSLSASGRREQYF. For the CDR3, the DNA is TGTGCCAGCAGTTTATCCGCCAGTGGAAGGAGGGAGCAGTACTTC.

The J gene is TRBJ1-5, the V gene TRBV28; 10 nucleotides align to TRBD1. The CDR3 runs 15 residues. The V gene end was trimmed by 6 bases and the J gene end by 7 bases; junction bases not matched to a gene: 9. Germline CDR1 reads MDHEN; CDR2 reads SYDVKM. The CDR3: CASSDAGTGVQPQHF. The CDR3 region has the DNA TGTGCCAGCAGCGACGCCGGGACAGGGGTCCAGCCCCAGCATTTT.